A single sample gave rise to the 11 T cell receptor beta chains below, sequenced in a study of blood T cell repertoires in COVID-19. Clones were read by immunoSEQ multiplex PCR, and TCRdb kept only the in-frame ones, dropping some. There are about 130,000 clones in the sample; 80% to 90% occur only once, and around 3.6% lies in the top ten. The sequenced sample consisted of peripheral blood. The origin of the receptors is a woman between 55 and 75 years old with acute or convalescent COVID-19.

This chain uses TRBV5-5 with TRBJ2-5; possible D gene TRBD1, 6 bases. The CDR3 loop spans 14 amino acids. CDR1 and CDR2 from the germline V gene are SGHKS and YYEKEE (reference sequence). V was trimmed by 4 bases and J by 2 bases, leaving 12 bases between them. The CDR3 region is CASSPWTVQETQYF. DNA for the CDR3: TGTGCCAGCAGCCCATGGACAGTTCAAGAGACCCAGTACTTC.

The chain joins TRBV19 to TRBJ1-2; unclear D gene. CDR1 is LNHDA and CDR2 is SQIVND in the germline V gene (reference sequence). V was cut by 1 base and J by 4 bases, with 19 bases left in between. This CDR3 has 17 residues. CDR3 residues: CASSIAGGEGPLYGYTF. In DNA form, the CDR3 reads TGTGCCAGTAGTATAGCCGGCGGAGAGGGCCCCCTCTATGGCTACACCTTC. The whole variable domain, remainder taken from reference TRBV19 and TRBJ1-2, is DGGITQSPKYLFRKEGQNVTLSCEQNLNHDAMYWYRQDPGQGLRLIYYSQIVNDFQKGDIAEGYSVSREKKESFPLTVTSAQKNPTAFYLCASSIAGGEGPLYGYTFGSGTRLTVV.

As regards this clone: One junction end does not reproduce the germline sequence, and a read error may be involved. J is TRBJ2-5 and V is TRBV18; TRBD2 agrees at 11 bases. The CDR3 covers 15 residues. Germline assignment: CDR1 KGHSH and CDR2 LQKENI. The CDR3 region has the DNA TGTGCCAGCTCGCCACTAGCGGGAGACCCAGAGACCCAGTACTTC. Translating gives CASSPLAGDPETQYF. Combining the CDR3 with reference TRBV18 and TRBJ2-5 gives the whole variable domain NAGVMQNPRHLVRRRGQEARLRCSPMKGHSHVYWYRQLPEEGLKFMVYLQKENIIDESGMPKERFSAEFPKEGPSILRIQQVVRGDSAAYFCASSPLAGDPETQYFGPGTRLLVL.

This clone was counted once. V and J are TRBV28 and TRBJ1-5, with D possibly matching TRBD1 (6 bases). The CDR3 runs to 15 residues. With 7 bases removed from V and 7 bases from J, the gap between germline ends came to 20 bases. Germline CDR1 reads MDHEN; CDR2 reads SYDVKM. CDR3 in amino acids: CASTPDSGMWQPQHF. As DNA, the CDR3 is TGTGCCAGCACCCCGGACAGTGGGATGTGGCAGCCCCAGCATTTT.

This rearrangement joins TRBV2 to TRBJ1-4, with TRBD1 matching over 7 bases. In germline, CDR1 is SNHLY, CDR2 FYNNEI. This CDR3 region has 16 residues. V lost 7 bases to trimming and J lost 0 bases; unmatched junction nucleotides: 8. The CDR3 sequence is CASTRDSGTTNEKLFF. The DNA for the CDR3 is TGTGCCAGCACCCGGGACAGCGGTACAACTAATGAAAAACTGTTTTTT.

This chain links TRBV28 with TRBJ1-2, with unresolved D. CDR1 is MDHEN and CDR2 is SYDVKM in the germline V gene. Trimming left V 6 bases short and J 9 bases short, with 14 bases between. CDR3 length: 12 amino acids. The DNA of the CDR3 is TGTGCCAGCAGGACCTCACAGCGGCGCTACACCTTC. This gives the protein CASRTSQRRYTF.

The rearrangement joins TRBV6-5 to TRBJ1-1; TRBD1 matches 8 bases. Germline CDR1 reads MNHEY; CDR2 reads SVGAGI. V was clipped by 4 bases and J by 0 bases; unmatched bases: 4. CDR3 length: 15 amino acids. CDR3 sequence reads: CASSWQGALNTEAFF. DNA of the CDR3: TGTGCCAGCAGTTGGCAGGGGGCGTTGAACACTGAAGCTTTCTTT.

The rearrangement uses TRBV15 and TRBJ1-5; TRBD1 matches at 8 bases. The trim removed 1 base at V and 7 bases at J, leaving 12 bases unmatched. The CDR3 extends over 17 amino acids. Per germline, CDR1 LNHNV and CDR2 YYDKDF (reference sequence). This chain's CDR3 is CATSRGLLTGVPQPQHF. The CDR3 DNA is TGTGCCACCAGCAGAGGGTTACTGACAGGGGTCCCGCAGCCCCAGCATTTT.

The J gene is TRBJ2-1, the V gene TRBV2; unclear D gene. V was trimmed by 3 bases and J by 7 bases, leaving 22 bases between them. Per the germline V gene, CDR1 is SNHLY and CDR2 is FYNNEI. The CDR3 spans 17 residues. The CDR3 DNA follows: TGTGCCAGCAGTGAGTCCCCAGACACCGTTTCGGTGAATGAGCAGTTCTTC. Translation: CASSESPDTVSVNEQFF.

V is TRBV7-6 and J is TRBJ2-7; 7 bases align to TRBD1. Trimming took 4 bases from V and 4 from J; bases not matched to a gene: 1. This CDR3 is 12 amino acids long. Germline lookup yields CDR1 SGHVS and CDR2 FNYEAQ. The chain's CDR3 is CASSSDRYEQYF. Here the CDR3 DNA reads TGTGCCAGCAGCTCGGACAGGTACGAGCAGTACTTC.

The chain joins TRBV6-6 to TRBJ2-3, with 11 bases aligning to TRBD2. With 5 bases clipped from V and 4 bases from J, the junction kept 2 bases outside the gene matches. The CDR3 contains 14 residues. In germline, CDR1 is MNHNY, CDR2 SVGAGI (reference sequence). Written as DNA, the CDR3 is TGTGCCAGCAGTCTACTAGCGGGAGCAGATACGCAGTATTTT. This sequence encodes CASSLLAGADTQYF.